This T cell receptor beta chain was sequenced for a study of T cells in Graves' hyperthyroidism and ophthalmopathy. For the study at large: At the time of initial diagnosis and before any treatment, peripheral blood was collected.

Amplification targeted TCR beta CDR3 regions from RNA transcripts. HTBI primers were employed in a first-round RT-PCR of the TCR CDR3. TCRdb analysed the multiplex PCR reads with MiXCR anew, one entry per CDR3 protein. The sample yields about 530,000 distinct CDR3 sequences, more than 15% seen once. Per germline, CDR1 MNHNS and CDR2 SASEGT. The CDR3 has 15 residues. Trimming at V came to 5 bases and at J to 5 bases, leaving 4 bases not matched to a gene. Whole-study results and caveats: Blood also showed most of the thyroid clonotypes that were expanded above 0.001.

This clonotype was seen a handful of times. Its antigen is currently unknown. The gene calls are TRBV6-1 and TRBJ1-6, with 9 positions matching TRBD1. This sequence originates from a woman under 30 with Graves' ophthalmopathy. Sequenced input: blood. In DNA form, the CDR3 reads TGTGCCAGCAGTTGGGACAGGGATGATAATTCACCCCTCCACTTT. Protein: CASSWDRDDNSPLHF.